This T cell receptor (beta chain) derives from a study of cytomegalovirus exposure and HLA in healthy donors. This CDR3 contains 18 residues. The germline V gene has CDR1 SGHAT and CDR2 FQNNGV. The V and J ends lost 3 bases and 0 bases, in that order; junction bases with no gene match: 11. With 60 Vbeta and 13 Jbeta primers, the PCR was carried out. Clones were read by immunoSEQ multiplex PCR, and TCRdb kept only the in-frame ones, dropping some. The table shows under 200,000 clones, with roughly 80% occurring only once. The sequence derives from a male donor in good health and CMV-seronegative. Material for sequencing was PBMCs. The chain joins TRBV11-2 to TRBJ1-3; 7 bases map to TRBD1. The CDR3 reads CASSFGQAVGVSGNTIYF. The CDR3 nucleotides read TGTGCCAGCAGCTTTGGACAGGCTGTCGGGGTCTCTGGAAACACCATATATTTT. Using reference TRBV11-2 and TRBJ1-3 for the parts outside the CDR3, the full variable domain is EAGVAQSPRYKIIEKRQSVAFWCNPISGHATLYWYQQILGQGPKLLIQFQNNGVVDDSQLPKDRFSAERLKGVDSTLKIQPAKLEDSAVYLCASSFGQAVGVSGNTIYFGEGSWLTVV.